This TCR beta chain was captured by sequencing in a study of shared clonotypes between healthy human individuals. Of note for this clone: The antigen remains undetermined.

General study points: Clonotype sharing among donors was thought likely to change with sequencing depth.

Germline trimming cut 0 bases from V and 6 bases from J; bases unmatched to any gene: 6. CDR1 SGDLS and CDR2 YYNGEE come from the germline V gene. The CDR3 extends over 15 amino acids. Clones were sequenced by immunoSEQ multiplex PCR, and TCRdb holds only the in-frame ones, with some missing. The sample lists 2 million or so clones, 90% to 95% occurring once. Sequenced material: naive CD4+ T cells sorted from blood. Subset of the sample: CD45RA+ positively selected. The gene calls are TRBV9 and TRBJ2-7; 10 nucleotides agree with TRBD2. This clonotype was obtained from a man aged 18 to 30 in good health. The DNA of the CDR3 is TGTGCCAGCAGCGTAGATCCTAGCGGGAGCGTCGAGCAGTACTTC. This codes for CASSVDPSGSVEQYF.